These 4 T cell receptor beta chains share one sample of origin, sequenced in a study of cytomegalovirus exposure and HLA in healthy donors. Amplification used 60 Vbeta primers and 13 Jbeta primers. TCRdb keeps only in-frame clones here, not all; method: immunoSEQ multiplex PCR. The data show a few hundred thousand clones, about 79% seen once. The sequencing sample was made of PBMCs. The receptors derive from a man younger than 30 in good health and CMV-seronegative.

This sequence joins TRBV18 and TRBJ2-7, with D possibly TRBD1 on 6 matching bases. The CDR3 length is 14 residues. Per the germline V gene, CDR1 is KGHSH and CDR2 is LQKENI. Trimming took off 0 bases at V and 2 bases at J, with 8 bases between the two ends. CDR3 protein: CASSPPGAPYEQYF. CDR3 coding DNA: TGTGCCAGCTCACCACCGGGGGCACCCTACGAGCAGTACTTC. Filled out from reference TRBV18 and TRBJ2-7, the complete variable domain reads NAGVMQNPRHLVRRRGQEARLRCSPMKGHSHVYWYRQLPEEGLKFMVYLQKENIIDESGMPKERFSAEFPKEGPSILRIQQVVRGDSAAYFCASSPPGAPYEQYFGPGTRLTVT.

The chain is built from TRBV19 and TRBJ2-1; D possibly corresponds to TRBD2 (6 bases). V lost 3 bases to trimming and J lost 4 bases, with 13 bases between them. The V gene's germline CDR1 is LNHDA and CDR2 SQIVND (reference sequence). The CDR3 is made up of 15 amino acids. The CDR3 nucleotides read TGTGCCAGTAGTATCTTAGCGGCCAGATACAATGAGCAGTTCTTC. The encoded protein is CASSILAARYNEQFF.

The J gene is TRBJ1-2, the V gene TRBV7-9; D call uncertain. The CDR3 is 11 amino acids. The germline gives CDR1 SEHNR, CDR2 FQNEAQ (reference sequence). V lost 5 bases and J lost 6, with 7 bases in between. The CDR3 nucleotides read TGTGCCAGCAGCGTCTCGGATGGCTACACCTTC. It yields the protein CASSVSDGYTF.

J is TRBJ2-7 and V is TRBV7-6; D may be TRBD1 (5 bases). CDR3 length: 12 amino acids. The V gene's germline CDR1 is SGHVS and CDR2 FNYEAQ. V lost 6 bases, J lost 6 bases, and 12 bases lay in between. CDR3 in DNA: TGTGCCAGCAGAGGGGAAAGGGCCGAGCAGTACTTC. Its protein is CASRGERAEQYF.